The 13 T cell receptor beta chains below were found in one sample sequenced in a study of T cell changes during pregnancy in multiple sclerosis. Sequencing used immunoSEQ multiplex PCR; TCRdb keeps in-frame clones, though not all of them. The sample records tens of thousands of clones, 75% to 90% being singletons. The sequencing here drew on CD4+ T cells from peripheral blood mononuclear cells, taken in the first trimester of pregnancy. These receptor sequences come from a female donor with multiple sclerosis, enrolled in a pregnancy study.

J is TRBJ2-7 and V is TRBV2; 12 nucleotides line up with TRBD2. The germline CDR1 and CDR2 sequences are SNHLY and FYNNEI. This CDR3 has 19 amino acids. V trimming: 5 bases; J trimming: 4 bases; junction bases outside the gene matches: 18. CDR3 bases: TGTGCCAGCAGTTACAAGAAAGCCGAAGGACTAGCGGGGATTTACGAGCAGTACTTC. It specifies CASSYKKAEGLAGIYEQYF.

The V gene is TRBV7-9, the J gene TRBJ1-3; TRBD1 is a possible D gene (6 bases). The V end lost 5 bases, the J end lost 1 base, and 9 bases lay between the germline ends. Germline CDR1 and CDR2: SEHNR and FQNEAQ (reference sequence). The CDR3 is 14 amino acids. This chain's CDR3 is CASSHRASGNTIYF. The CDR3 DNA reads as TGTGCCAGCAGCCACAGGGCGTCTGGAAACACCATATATTTT.

The chain employs TRBV7-2 and TRBJ1-5; D not resolved. CDR3 size: 17 residues. Germline CDR1 reads SGHTA; CDR2 reads FQGNSA. V was pared by 3 bases and J by 6 bases, with 21 bases between. The CDR3 loop reads CASSFIGDGVRGQPQHF. The CDR3 bases are TGTGCCAGCAGCTTTATTGGTGACGGGGTCCGGGGTCAGCCCCAGCATTTT.

This chain links TRBV2 with TRBJ1-5; D is ambiguous. Looked up from germline, CDR1 is SNHLY and CDR2 is FYNNEI. CDR3 length: 15 amino acids. V was pared by 4 bases and J by 2 bases, with 12 bases between. The CDR3 bases are TGTGCCAGCAGTGTGGAGGGTGGCGGCAATCAGCCCCAGCATTTT. Its protein product is CASSVEGGGNQPQHF.

The V and J genes are TRBV7-2 and TRBJ2-7; the match to TRBD2 covers 9 bases. The germline CDR1 and CDR2 sequences are SGHTA and FQGNSA. The CDR3 contains 16 residues. Unmatched junction bases numbered 10, after V lost 4 bases and J lost 3 bases. The CDR3: CASSYYSGGAHYEQYF. The CDR3 coding sequence is TGTGCCAGCAGCTACTATAGCGGGGGAGCGCACTACGAGCAGTACTTC.

The rearrangement joins TRBV11-2 to TRBJ2-7; no clear D gene. V lost 5 bases, J lost 7 bases, and 15 bases lay in between. CDR3 length equals 13 residues. Germline CDR1 is SGHAT and CDR2 is FQNNGV. The DNA for the CDR3 is TGTGCCAGCAGCCCACCCGGTCCTGAAGAGCAGTACTTC. The encoded protein is CASSPPGPEEQYF.

This chain connects TRBV5-6 to TRBJ2-1, with D unresolved. The CDR3 runs 15 residues. V was pared by 5 bases and J by 0 bases, with 12 bases between. Germline CDR1 is SGHDT and CDR2 is YYEEEE. For the CDR3, the DNA is TGTGCCAGCAGGTACGTGGAGAGCTCCTACAATGAGCAGTTCTTC. Protein product: CASRYVESSYNEQFF.

This chain links TRBV7-9 with TRBJ1-4; D unresolved. The CDR3 covers 13 residues. Germline-derived CDR1 and CDR2 are SEHNR and FQNEAQ (reference sequence). V lost 8 bases, J lost 8 bases, and 15 bases lay in between. The CDR3: CASRGQIREKLFF. DNA for the CDR3: TGTGCCAGCCGGGGTCAAATACGCGAAAAACTGTTTTTT.

This chain joins TRBV30 and TRBJ1-2; TRBD1 is a possible D gene (6 bases). The CDR3 extends over 14 amino acids. Trimming shortened V by 0 bases and J by 2 bases, and 10 bases separated the two germline ends. Germline CDR1 reads GTSNPN; CDR2 reads SVGIG (reference sequence). CDR3 sequence (DNA): TGTGCCTGGAGTGTAGGGGGACGAAACTATGGCTACACCTTC. Encoded protein: CAWSVGGRNYGYTF.

The V call is TRBV7-3, the J call TRBJ2-2, with TRBD2 matching 8 bases. There are 16 residues in the CDR3. Germline loops: CDR1 SGHTA, CDR2 FQGTGA. Trimming took 4 bases from V and 5 from J; bases not matched to a gene: 9. CDR3 nucleotides: TGTGCCAGCAGCTCGACCGTTATAGCGGGGACCGGGGAGCTGTTTTTT. Translation gives CASSSTVIAGTGELFF.

V usage is TRBV5-1 and J usage is TRBJ1-2; TRBD1 matches at 9 bases. The V and J ends lost 0 bases and 6 bases, in that order; junction bases with no gene match: 6. CDR3 size: 15 residues. Germline V gene sequence: CDR1 SGHRS, CDR2 YFSETQ. The CDR3 region has the DNA TGCGCCAGCAGCTTGGGGGACAGGGCGACGGATGGCTACACCTTC. Residues: CASSLGDRATDGYTF.

The chain couples TRBV18 to TRBJ1-4, with unresolved D. Germline loops: CDR1 KGHSH, CDR2 LQKENI. V lost 1 base and J 7 bases, leaving 10 bases between the germline ends. The CDR3 contains 14 residues. Here the CDR3 reads CASSPLARGEKLFF. The CDR3 DNA reads as TGTGCCAGCTCACCACTGGCGCGGGGTGAAAAACTGTTTTTT.

The chain carries TRBV6-5 and TRBJ1-2; maybe TRBD1 (5 bases). The germline CDR1 and CDR2 sequences are MNHEY and SVGAGI. Trimming took 2 bases from V and 6 from J, leaving 16 bases between them. The CDR3 loop spans 15 amino acids. The CDR3 DNA reads TGTGCCAGCAGTTACGGGCAGGGCCTTCAGGATGGCTACACCTTC. The encoded protein is CASSYGQGLQDGYTF.